The 12 T cell receptor beta chains presented below share a single source sample, sequenced in a study of cytomegalovirus exposure and HLA in healthy donors. This PCR relied on a set of 60 Vbeta primers and 13 Jbeta primers. Data came from immunoSEQ multiplex PCR; TCRdb stores just in-frame clones and leaves some out. The table includes about 130,000 clones, around 85% detected once. Sequenced: PBMCs. The receptors stem from a boy younger than 18 in good health and CMV-seronegative.

This sequence joins TRBV29-1 and TRBJ1-5; D perhaps matches TRBD1 (5 bases). In germline, CDR1 is SQVTM, CDR2 ANQGSEA. Trimming took off 4 bases at V and 0 bases at J, with 7 bases between the two ends. This CDR3 region has 13 residues. CDR3 amino acids: CSVVDSSNQPQHF. CDR3 nucleotides: TGCAGCGTTGTAGACAGTAGCAATCAGCCCCAGCATTTT. Combining the CDR3 with reference TRBV29-1 and TRBJ1-5 gives the whole variable domain SAVISQKPSRDICQRGTSLTIQCQVDSQVTMMFWYRQQPGQSLTLIATANQGSEATYESGFVIDKFPISRPNLTFSTLTVSNMSPEDSSIYLCSVVDSSNQPQHFGDGTRLSIL.

The rearrangement uses TRBV6-6 and TRBJ1-2, with 8 bases that match TRBD1. Germline V gives CDR1 MNHNY, CDR2 SVGAGI (reference sequence). The CDR3 sequence is 13 residues long. V lost 5 bases, J lost 4 bases, and 3 bases stayed unmatched. The CDR3 coding sequence is TGTGCCAGCAGTCGCGACAGGGGCTATGGCTACACCTTC. Protein product: CASSRDRGYGYTF.

This chain connects TRBV7-9 to TRBJ1-6, with D uncertain. Trimming cost V 5 bases and J 9 bases, with 17 bases left between them. There are 15 residues in the CDR3. CDR1 is SEHNR, CDR2 FQNEAQ, per germline (reference sequence). The CDR3 loop reads CASSPQAGGGSPLHF. CDR3 bases: TGTGCCAGCAGCCCGCAAGCTGGTGGCGGTTCACCCCTCCACTTT.

This clone was seen a handful of times. J is TRBJ2-1 and V is TRBV21-1; TRBD1 is the table's D call and was not checked against the DNA. TRBV21-1 constitutes a pseudogene. This CDR3 region has 19 residues. CDR3 loop: CASSTKEIHRTSSYNEQFF. As DNA, the CDR3 is TGTGCCAGCAGCACTAAGGAGATCCACAGGACCAGCTCCTACAATGAGCAGTTCTTC.

The rearrangement links TRBV2 to TRBJ1-5; D is undetermined. Trimming removed 4 bases from V and 5 bases from J, with 6 bases in between. Per germline, CDR1 SNHLY and CDR2 FYNNEI. CDR3 length: 12 residues. For the CDR3, the DNA is TGTGCCAGCAGTGCCCGGTATCAGCCCCAGCATTTT. It specifies CASSARYQPQHF.

The chain is built from TRBV5-4 and TRBJ2-7, with D possibly matching TRBD2 (6 bases). Germline CDR1 and CDR2: SGHNT and YYREEE (reference sequence). Trimming took off 4 bases at V and 3 bases at J, with 14 bases between the two ends. This CDR3 is 14 amino acids long. In DNA form, the CDR3 reads TGTGCCAGCAGCAACCGCGGGGTCTTCTACGAGCAGTACTTC. The encoded protein is CASSNRGVFYEQYF.

This rearrangement joins TRBV7-3 to TRBJ1-4, with 7 bases that match TRBD1. Germline V gene data show CDR1 as SGHTA and CDR2 as FQGTGA. The CDR3 has 16 residues. V shed 2 bases and J 4 bases; nucleotides not matched to a gene: 7. CDR3 DNA: TGTGCCAGCAGCTTAGGACTGGGACAGATTAATGAAAAACTGTTTTTT. Encoded protein: CASSLGLGQINEKLFF.

The chain recombines TRBV19 with TRBJ1-3, with 9 bases that match TRBD1. Germline assignment: CDR1 LNHDA and CDR2 SQIVND (reference sequence). V was pared by 6 bases and J by 5 bases, with 8 bases of the junction left unmatched. The CDR3 consists of 15 residues. CDR3 loop: CASSPNRGLRNTIYF. The CDR3, as DNA: TGTGCCAGTAGCCCAAACAGGGGGCTAAGAAACACCATATATTTT.

V usage is TRBV6-1 and J usage is TRBJ2-4; D not certain. Germline CDR1 MNHNS, CDR2 SASEGT. V was trimmed by 2 bases and J by 0 bases, leaving 11 bases between them. CDR3 length: 16 residues. CDR3 sequence: CASSETTSGAKNIQYF. CDR3 in DNA: TGTGCCAGCAGTGAAACCACATCTGGAGCCAAAAACATTCAGTACTTC.

The CDR3 DNA sequence: TGTGCCATCAGTGGGACAATTATCAATCAGCCCCAGCATTTT. Translation: CAISGTIINQPQHF. The chain uses TRBV10-3 and TRBJ1-5; possible D gene TRBD1, 5 bases. Trimming removed 4 bases at V and 3 bases at J, with 10 bases between. The length of the CDR3 is 14 residues. The germline gives CDR1 ENHRY, CDR2 SYGVKD.

The chain combines TRBV4-3 with TRBJ1-5, with D perhaps matching TRBD1 (5 bases). Trimming took off 6 bases at V and 7 bases at J, with 13 bases between the two ends. Germline V gene data show CDR1 as LGHNA and CDR2 as YSLEER. CDR3 length: 13 residues. Written as DNA, the CDR3 is TGCGCCAGCAGTTCTACGGGGGGACAGCCCCAGCATTTT. It yields the protein CASSSTGGQPQHF.

Comments on this clone: Mismatch with germline at one junction end may stem from a read error. This chain uses TRBV7-9 with TRBJ2-7; TRBD1 aligns across 8 bases. The germline CDR1 and CDR2 sequences are SEHNR and FQNEAQ (reference sequence). The CDR3 length is 15 residues. CDR3 amino acids: CSSSHKSGTGYEQYF. The CDR3 nucleotides read TGTTCCAGCAGCCACAAGTCAGGGACAGGATACGAGCAGTACTTC. The full variable domain, with the rest looked up from reference TRBV7-9 and TRBJ2-7, is DTGVSQNPRHKITKRGQNVTFRCDPISEHNRLYWYRQTLGQGPEFLTYFQNEAQLEKSRLLSDRFSAERPKGSFSTLEIQRTEQGDSAMYLCSSSHKSGTGYEQYFGPGTRLTVT.